The rows below give T cell receptor beta chains drawn from one sample of a study of human T cells and chemical hapten exposure. Each CDR3 protein gets one entry after TCRdb re-called the RACE reads with MiXCR. The sample consists of about 77,000 distinct CDR3 sequences, about 8.6% of them appearing once. The sequenced material came from whole blood. These receptors were taken from a female donor in good health. Some clones in this sample may be carry-over from other donors' samples. Both conserved end residues are part of each CDR3. Fields, in order: clone size, V gene, J gene, D gene, CDR3 DNA, CDR3 protein. The D gene is left open where the match is weak. Clone size appears in some rows only: once, few, many, or a class for an expanded clone.

clone size: few
V gene: TRBV13
J gene: TRBJ2-7
D gene: -
CDR3 DNA: TGTGCCAGCAGCCCCCAAAATGAATTTAGGGGAACGCAGTACTTC
CDR3 protein: CASSPQNEFRGTQYF

clone size: few
V gene: TRBV4-1
J gene: TRBJ2-1
D gene: -
CDR3 DNA: TGCGCCAGCAGTCACTTCTCAACCCGGGGCGCAGAATACAATGAGCAGTTCTTC
CDR3 protein: CASSHFSTRGAEYNEQFF

clone size: few
V gene: TRBV28
J gene: TRBJ2-5
D gene: -
CDR3 DNA: TGTGCCAGCAGGCCGACCGGGGGGCTTGAGTACTTC
CDR3 protein: CASRPTGGLEYF

clone size: -
V gene: TRBV14
J gene: TRBJ2-7
D gene: TRBD2
CDR3 DNA: TGTGCCAGCAGCCAAGTGGGGGGACTAGCGGGGTGGAACGAGCAGTACTTC
CDR3 protein: CASSQVGGLAGWNEQYF

clone size: -
V gene: TRBV28
J gene: TRBJ2-1
D gene: -
CDR3 DNA: TGTGCCAGCAGTCCCGCTGAGCCCTACAATGAGCAGTTCTTC
CDR3 protein: CASSPAEPYNEQFF

clone size: -
V gene: TRBV4-3
J gene: TRBJ2-1
D gene: -
CDR3 DNA: TGCGCCAGCAGCGAGATCCACAGCTCCTACAATGAGCAGTTCTTC
CDR3 protein: CASSEIHSSYNEQFF

clone size: few
V gene: TRBV6-5
J gene: TRBJ1-1
D gene: -
CDR3 DNA: TGTGCCAGCAGCCAAAGAAACACTGAAGCTTTCTTT
CDR3 protein: CASSQRNTEAFF

clone size: few
V gene: TRBV27
J gene: TRBJ1-1
D gene: -
CDR3 DNA: TGTGCCAGCAGTTACGCCGGAGGGGAAGCTTTCTTT
CDR3 protein: CASSYAGGEAFF

clone size: many
V gene: TRBV12-3/TRBV12-4
J gene: TRBJ1-4
D gene: -
CDR3 DNA: TGTGCCAGCAGCATCAGGGGTTATAATGAAAAACTGTTTTTT
CDR3 protein: CASSIRGYNEKLFF

clone size: many
V gene: TRBV20-1
J gene: TRBJ2-7
D gene: -
CDR3 DNA: TGCAGTGCTAGAGATCCCCGGGGTGTAGGCGAGCAGTACTTC
CDR3 protein: CSARDPRGVGEQYF

clone size: many
V gene: TRBV19
J gene: TRBJ2-7
D gene: -
CDR3 DNA: TGTGCCAGTAGTGCGTACAGGGAGGGTGAACGGGAGCAGTACTTC
CDR3 protein: CASSAYREGEREQYF

clone size: many
V gene: TRBV2
J gene: TRBJ1-1
D gene: -
CDR3 DNA: TGTGCCAGCAGTGGTAGTCCGAGGACTGAAGCTTTCTTT
CDR3 protein: CASSGSPRTEAFF

clone size: many
V gene: TRBV4-2
J gene: TRBJ1-2
D gene: TRBD1
CDR3 DNA: TGTGCCAGCAGCCAAGATATTAACAGGGGGAATGGCTACACCTTC
CDR3 protein: CASSQDINRGNGYTF

clone size: -
V gene: TRBV15
J gene: TRBJ1-1
D gene: -
CDR3 DNA: TGTGCCACCAGCAGAGATGTTGGAAGTCGAACTAAAGCTTTCTTT
CDR3 protein: CATSRDVGSRTKAFF

clone size: few
V gene: TRBV4-1
J gene: TRBJ2-1
D gene: -
CDR3 DNA: TGCGCCAGCAGCCCCCGGGGTGATGAGCAGTTCTTC
CDR3 protein: CASSPRGDEQFF

clone size: many
V gene: TRBV29-1
J gene: TRBJ1-2
D gene: -
CDR3 DNA: TGCAGCGTTGACGACGGATCTAACTATGGCTACACCTTC
CDR3 protein: CSVDDGSNYGYTF

clone size: -
V gene: TRBV7-8
J gene: TRBJ1-1
D gene: -
CDR3 DNA: TGTGCCAGCAGCTTAGCGAGGGGGGTAGGGGAGGCCACTGAAGCTTTCTTT
CDR3 protein: CASSLARGVGEATEAFF

clone size: -
V gene: TRBV7-8
J gene: TRBJ1-4
D gene: -
CDR3 DNA: TGTGCCAGCAGCCCCATTCGTCTCCGAAGCGATGAAAAACTGTTTTTT
CDR3 protein: CASSPIRLRSDEKLFF

clone size: few
V gene: TRBV7-9
J gene: TRBJ2-1
D gene: TRBD1
CDR3 DNA: TGTGCCAGCAGCTTAGCCGGACAGGGGATCGTCAATAAGCAGTTCTTC
CDR3 protein: CASSLAGQGIVNKQFF

clone size: few
V gene: TRBV6-5
J gene: TRBJ1-1
D gene: -
CDR3 DNA: TGTGCCAGCAGCTTGGACTGGGGGGGGGTGAACACTGAAGCTTTCTTT
CDR3 protein: CASSLDWGGVNTEAFF

clone size: -
V gene: TRBV28
J gene: TRBJ1-1
D gene: -
CDR3 DNA: TGTGCCACCATGGACATCAGGAACACTGAAGCTTTCTTT
CDR3 protein: CATMDIRNTEAFF

clone size: -
V gene: TRBV4-3
J gene: TRBJ1-6
D gene: TRBD1
CDR3 DNA: TGCGCCAGCAGCCAATATCTCGGGACAGGGCTAGCCGGGGATTATAATTCACCCCTCCACTTT
CDR3 protein: CASSQYLGTGLAGDYNSPLHF

clone size: few
V gene: TRBV4-2
J gene: TRBJ1-2
D gene: TRBD1
CDR3 DNA: TGTGCCAGCAGCCAAGAAGTCATAGGGACAGGGTATGGCTACACCTTC
CDR3 protein: CASSQEVIGTGYGYTF

clone size: few
V gene: TRBV15
J gene: TRBJ2-6
D gene: -
CDR3 DNA: TGTGCCACCAGCAGGGGGGGAGGCTCTGGGGCCAACGTCCTGACTTTC
CDR3 protein: CATSRGGGSGANVLTF

clone size: few
V gene: TRBV6-5
J gene: TRBJ2-1
D gene: TRBD2
CDR3 DNA: TGTGCCAGCAATCAAGCGGGGGGCACCCTGATTGAGCAGTTCTTC
CDR3 protein: CASNQAGGTLIEQFF